The 10 T cell receptor beta chains given below trace back to one sample, sequenced in a study of Ad26.COV2.S vaccination and SARS-CoV-2 variants. TCRdb keeps only in-frame clones here, not all; method: immunoSEQ multiplex PCR. This sample has some 300,000 clones; about 82% occur once, and the top ten carry around 1.9%. Regarding treatment: 15 to 20 received Ad26.COV2.S at low or high dose, single or two shots; several received placebo; per-sample allocation not given. Collection of the samples took place on day 63 after the first injection of vaccine or placebo. The sequencing used peripheral blood, collected in a trial of Ad26.COV2.S vaccine versus placebo. These receptors were taken from a person between 18 and 60 years old who received the Ad26.COV2.S COVID-19 vaccine or a placebo.

V is TRBV25-1 and J is TRBJ1-4, with D unclear. The CDR3 is 15 amino acids. The germline V and J ends were trimmed by 2 bases and 7 bases, with 14 bases remaining between them. The germline gives CDR1 MGHDK, CDR2 SYGVNS. Here the CDR3 reads CASSESFRDIEKLFF. CDR3 sequence (DNA): TGTGCCAGCAGTGAAAGTTTCCGAGACATTGAAAAACTGTTTTTT.

The chain carries TRBV19 and TRBJ2-3; TRBD2 matches 9 bases. Looked up from germline, CDR1 is LNHDA and CDR2 is SQIVND (reference sequence). V lost 3 bases and J lost 5; bases outside the gene matches: 6. The CDR3 has 15 residues. CDR3 DNA: TGTGCCAGTAGTATTGCGGGGGGGCCGAGAGATACGCAGTATTTT. Translation: CASSIAGGPRDTQYF.

The chain combines TRBV5-1 with TRBJ2-5; D tentatively fits TRBD1 or TRBD2 (5 bases each). Germline CDR1 and CDR2: SGHRS and YFSETQ. This CDR3 spans 15 amino acids. V was shortened by 1 base and J by 2 bases, with 12 bases between the two germline ends. The CDR3 DNA reads TGCGCCAGCAGCTTGATAGGAGGACAACAAGAGACCCAGTACTTC. Translated: CASSLIGGQQETQYF.

Here the CDR3 reads CSASGALRGQSYEQYF. The DNA for the CDR3 is TGCAGTGCTAGTGGGGCGCTCAGGGGGCAATCCTACGAGCAGTACTTC. The V and J genes are TRBV20-1 and TRBJ2-7; 8 nucleotides align to TRBD1. Germline V gives CDR1 DFQATT, CDR2 SNEGSKA (reference sequence). This CDR3 is 16 amino acids long. V lost 3 bases to trimming and J lost 1 base; unmatched junction nucleotides: 11.

The chain uses TRBV6-2 or TRBV6-3 and TRBJ2-7; tentative D call: TRBD1 (5 bases). The CDR3 covers 16 residues. Trimming cost V 4 bases and J 6 bases, with 22 bases left between them. CDR1 is MNHEY and CDR2 is SVGEGT in the germline V gene. Here the CDR3 DNA reads TGTGCCAGCAGTTCGAGAAACCCTCGGACACCTTTCGAGCAGTACTTC. This codes for CASSSRNPRTPFEQYF.

A word on this clone: The same CDR3 is also encoded by other DNA sequences in this sample. This chain joins TRBV7-8 and TRBJ2-2, with TRBD2 matching 9 bases. Trimming cost V 1 base and J 4 bases; bases outside gene matches: 13. This CDR3 is 19 amino acids long. Germline V gene sequence: CDR1 SGHVS, CDR2 FQNEAQ. The CDR3 reads CASSLVIVAGGLVTGELFF. CDR3 DNA: TGTGCCAGCAGCTTAGTGATAGTCGCGGGGGGGCTAGTCACCGGGGAGCTGTTTTTT.

The gene calls are TRBV29-1 and TRBJ2-4, with 12 bases matching TRBD2. With V trimmed by 6 bases and J by 0 bases, 9 bases remained unmatched. The germline V gene encodes CDR1 SQVTM and CDR2 ANQGSEA. The CDR3 is made up of 17 amino acids. CDR3 residues: CSVLTSGGPLAKNIQYF. The CDR3, as DNA: TGCAGCGTCCTCACTAGCGGGGGGCCCCTAGCCAAAAACATTCAGTACTTC.

This clone was seen more than once but under ten times. V and J are TRBV5-1 and TRBJ1-2, with 7 bases fitting TRBD1. From germline, CDR1 is SGHRS and CDR2 YFSETQ. CDR3 size: 14 residues. V lost 4 bases and J lost 0; bases outside the gene matches: 3. The CDR3 reads CASSRDSTNYGYTF. The DNA for the CDR3 is TGCGCCAGCAGCCGGGACAGTACTAACTATGGCTACACCTTC.

The gene calls are TRBV5-1 and TRBJ2-1; D gene ambiguous. This CDR3 has 15 residues. Per germline, CDR1 SGHRS and CDR2 YFSETQ. V lost 5 bases and J lost 0, with 12 bases in between. CDR3 amino acids: CASSLTVSSYNEQFF. The CDR3 DNA follows: TGCGCCAGCAGTTTGACCGTCAGCTCCTACAATGAGCAGTTCTTC.

The genes are TRBV30 and TRBJ1-1; D unresolved. Germline assignment: CDR1 GTSNPN and CDR2 SVGIG (reference sequence). V was shortened by 2 bases and J by 7 bases, with 20 bases between the two germline ends. The CDR3 runs 15 residues. The CDR3 nucleotides are TGTGCCTGGAGTTCTCTCAAGTCCCGGGGAGGTGAAGCTTTCTTT. Translating it yields CAWSSLKSRGGEAFF.